This T cell receptor (beta chain) was profiled in a study of OX40 agonist ivuxolimab in advanced cancers. Trimming took 7 bases from V and 4 from J; bases not matched to a gene: 9. The CDR3 is 15 amino acids. Germline V gene sequence: CDR1 MDHEN, CDR2 SYDVKM. Autoimmune disease history or systemic immunosuppression was exclusionary. Libraries were prepared by immunoSEQ multiplex PCR; TCRdb keeps only in-frame clonotypes and omits some of them. The sample includes about 66,000 clones, roughly four fifths seen only once; the top ten take approximately 6.7%. This sequence joins TRBV28 and TRBJ1-5; TRBD1 matches 8 bases. The specimen was CD4+ or CD8+ T cells sorted from blood, collected in a trial of the OX40 agonist ivuxolimab. The TCR originated in an adult with an advanced solid tumor such as melanoma, head and neck, liver or kidney cancer. CDR3 in amino acids: CASNTGGGENQPQHF. CDR3 in DNA: TGTGCCAGCAACACAGGGGGAGGGGAAAATCAGCCCCAGCATTTT.